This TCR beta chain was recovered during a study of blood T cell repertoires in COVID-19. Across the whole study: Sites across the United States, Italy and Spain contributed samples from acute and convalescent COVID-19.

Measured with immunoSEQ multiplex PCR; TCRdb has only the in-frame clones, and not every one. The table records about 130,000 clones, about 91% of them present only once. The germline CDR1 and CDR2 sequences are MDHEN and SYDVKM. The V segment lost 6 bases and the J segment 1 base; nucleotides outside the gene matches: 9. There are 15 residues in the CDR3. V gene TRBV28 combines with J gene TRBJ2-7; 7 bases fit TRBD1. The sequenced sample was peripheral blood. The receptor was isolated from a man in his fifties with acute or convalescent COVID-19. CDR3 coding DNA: TGTGCCAGCAGCCCAAGGGACAGAGTTTCCTACGAGCAGTACTTC. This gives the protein CASSPRDRVSYEQYF.